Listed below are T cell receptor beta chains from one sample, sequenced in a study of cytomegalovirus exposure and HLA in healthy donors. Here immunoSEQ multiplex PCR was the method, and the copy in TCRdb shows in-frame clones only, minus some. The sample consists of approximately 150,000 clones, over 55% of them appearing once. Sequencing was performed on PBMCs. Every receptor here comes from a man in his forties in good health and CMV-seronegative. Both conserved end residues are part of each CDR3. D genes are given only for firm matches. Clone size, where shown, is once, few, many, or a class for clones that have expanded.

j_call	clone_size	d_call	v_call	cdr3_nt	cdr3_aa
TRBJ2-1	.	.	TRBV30	TGTGCCTGGAAACGGCGGGGAAACAATGAGCAGTTCTTC	CAWKRRGNNEQFF
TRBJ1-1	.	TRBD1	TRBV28	TGTGCCAGCAGTTTTACCAGGGGGCGGACTGAAGCTTTCTTT	CASSFTRGRTEAFF
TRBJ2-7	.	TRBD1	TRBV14	TGTGCCAGCAGCCAAAGACAGGGTTTCGACGAGCAGTACTTC	CASSQRQGFDEQYF
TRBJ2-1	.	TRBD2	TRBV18	TGTGCCAGCTCACCACCCGGTCTGAGGCTAGCGGATAACGAGCAGTTCTTC	CASSPPGLRLADNEQFF
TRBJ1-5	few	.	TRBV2	TGTGCCAGCAGTTCCGACAGGCGCAATCAGCCCCAGCATTTT	CASSSDRRNQPQHF
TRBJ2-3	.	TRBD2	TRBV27	TGTGCCAGCAGTCGCGACCGGCCCGGGACTAGCGGGAGACATACGCAGTATTTT	CASSRDRPGTSGRHTQYF
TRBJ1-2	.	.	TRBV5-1	TGCGCCAGCAGCTTGGGTAACGGACAGCCTTACTATGGCTACACCTTC	CASSLGNGQPYYGYTF
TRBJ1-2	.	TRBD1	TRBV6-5	TGTGCCAGCAGTTACAGGGGTGGACAGGGGAAAGGCTACACCTTC	CASSYRGGQGKGYTF
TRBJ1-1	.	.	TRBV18	TGTGCCAGCTCACAGAGGATGATCGCTTTCTTT	CASSQRMIAFF
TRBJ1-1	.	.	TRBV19	TGTGCCAGTAGTATCCTACGTGAGGGAAATGCACTGGGCACTGAAGCTTTCTTT	CASSILREGNALGTEAFF
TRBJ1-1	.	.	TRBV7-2	TGTGCCAGCAGTCGCCAGGGTGGGGGCCCGAACACTGAAGCTTTCTTT	CASSRQGGGPNTEAFF
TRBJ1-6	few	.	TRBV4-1	TGCGCCAGCAGCCAAGACGGGGGGGGGTATAGCTCCTATAATTCACCCCTCCACTTT	CASSQDGGGYSSYNSPLHF
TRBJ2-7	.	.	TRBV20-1	TGCAGTGCTAGACGAGGCTACGAGCAGTACTTC	CSARRGYEQYF
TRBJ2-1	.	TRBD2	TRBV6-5	TGTGCCAGCAGTTACGGGGCGGGAGGCAATGAGCAGTTCTTC	CASSYGAGGNEQFF
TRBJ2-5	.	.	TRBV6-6	TGTGCCAGCAGTTACTCGGGATGGCAGGCAGGGAAGACCCAGTACTTC	CASSYSGWQAGKTQYF
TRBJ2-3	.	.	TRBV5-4	TGTGCCAGCAGCTTACTTGGGGCCCACACAGATACGCAGTATTTT	CASSLLGAHTDTQYF